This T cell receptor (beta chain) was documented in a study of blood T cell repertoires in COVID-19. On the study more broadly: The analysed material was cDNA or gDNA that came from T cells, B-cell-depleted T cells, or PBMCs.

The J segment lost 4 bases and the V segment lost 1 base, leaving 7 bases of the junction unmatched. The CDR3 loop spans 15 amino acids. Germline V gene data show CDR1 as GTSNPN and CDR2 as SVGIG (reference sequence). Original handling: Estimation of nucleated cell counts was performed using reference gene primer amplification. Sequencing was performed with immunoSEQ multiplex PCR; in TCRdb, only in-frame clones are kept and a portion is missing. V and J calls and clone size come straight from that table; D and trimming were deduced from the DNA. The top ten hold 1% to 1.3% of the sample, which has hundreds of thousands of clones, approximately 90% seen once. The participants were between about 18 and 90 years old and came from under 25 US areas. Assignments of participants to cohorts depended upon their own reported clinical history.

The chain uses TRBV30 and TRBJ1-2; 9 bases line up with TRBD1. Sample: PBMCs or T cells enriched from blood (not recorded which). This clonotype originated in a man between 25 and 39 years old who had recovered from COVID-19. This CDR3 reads CAWSATGGAFYGYTF. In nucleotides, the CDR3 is TGTGCCTGGAGTGCCACAGGGGGCGCTTTCTATGGCTACACCTTC.